A single sample gave rise to the 24 T cell receptor beta chains below, sequenced in a study of long-term antiretroviral therapy in people with HIV. At the survey level, the v3.0 immunoSEQ assay was run. Sequenced by immunoSEQ multiplex PCR; TCRdb stores in-frame clones only, minus some. The sample has approximately 8,900 clones, about 77% seen once. The source was unsorted PBMCs, collected 0.4 years before starting antiretroviral therapy. Source of these receptors: a man between 25 and 39 years old with HIV.

This chain links TRBV27 with TRBJ1-1, with D possibly TRBD1 on 6 matching bases. Germline V gene data show CDR1 as MNHEY and CDR2 as SMNVEV (reference sequence). The CDR3 has 14 residues. V lost 8 bases, J lost 6 bases, and 19 bases lay in between. CDR3 sequence reads: CASGKGGLWAEAFF. CDR3 sequence (DNA): TGTGCCAGCGGTAAAGGGGGATTGTGGGCTGAAGCTTTCTTT.

The chain recombines TRBV28 with TRBJ1-5; 7 bases line up with TRBD1. V shed 1 base and J 5 bases; nucleotides not matched to a gene: 14. CDR1 and CDR2 from the germline V gene are MDHEN and SYDVKM. There are 18 residues in the CDR3. The CDR3 spells CASSLSVYRGRRYQPQHF. CDR3 nucleotides: TGTGCCAGCAGTTTATCGGTTTACAGGGGACGAAGGTATCAGCCCCAGCATTTT.

The chain combines TRBV2 with TRBJ2-7; possibly TRBD2 for D (7 bases). V lost 4 bases and J 0 bases, leaving 13 bases between the germline ends. The CDR3 loop spans 15 amino acids. CDR1 SNHLY and CDR2 FYNNEI come from the germline V gene. The CDR3 DNA sequence: TGTGCCAGCAGTGGGGGGGGCAGCTCCTCCTACGAGCAGTACTTC. Residues: CASSGGGSSSYEQYF.

The chain couples TRBV7-2 to TRBJ1-1; possibly TRBD1 for D (5 bases). The V gene lost 3 bases and the J gene lost 4 bases, with 12 bases spanning the gap. The CDR3 sequence is 14 residues long. The germline V gene has CDR1 SGHTA and CDR2 FQGNSA. CDR3 DNA: TGTGCCAGCAGCTTTTGGGGCACCGGCACTGAAGCTTTCTTT. Translated, it gives CASSFWGTGTEAFF.

This chain joins TRBV7-2 and TRBJ1-6; the match to TRBD1 covers 7 bases. The CDR3 is made up of 18 amino acids. CDR1 SGHTA and CDR2 FQGNSA come from the germline V gene. Losses at the gene ends were 3 bases for V and 6 bases for J; bases not matched to a gene: 14. CDR3 protein: CASSFYPRGTATNSPLHF. CDR3 in DNA: TGTGCCAGCAGCTTTTACCCCCGGGGGACAGCAACTAATTCACCCCTCCACTTT.

V gene TRBV6-1 combines with J gene TRBJ1-5; TRBD1 might be the D (5 bases). The CDR3 spans 16 residues. V dropped 3 bases and J dropped 1 base, with 13 bases sitting between them. Germline-derived CDR1 and CDR2 are MNHNS and SASEGT. The CDR3 nucleotides read TGTGCCAGCAGTGAGCAAGCAGGGTTCAGCAATCAGCCCCAGCATTTT. Its protein is CASSEQAGFSNQPQHF.

There are a few counts of this clone. This chain joins TRBV27 and TRBJ2-7, with 9 bases identical to TRBD2. The CDR3 contains 16 residues. The germline CDR1 and CDR2 sequences are MNHEY and SMNVEV (reference sequence). The ends lost 5 bases at V and 3 bases at J; junction bases unmatched: 11. This chain's CDR3 is CASSPRLAGASYEQYF. CDR3 nucleotide sequence: TGTGCCAGCAGTCCCCGTTTAGCGGGGGCCAGCTACGAGCAGTACTTC.

CDR3 in DNA: TGTGCCAGCAGCCACCCTAGGGGAGGGACGCTCAATGAGCAGTTCTTC. Translation: CASSHPRGGTLNEQFF. The chain combines TRBV14 with TRBJ2-1; 7 nucleotides match TRBD2. The length of the CDR3 is 16 residues. Germline V gene data show CDR1 as SGHDN and CDR2 as FVKESK. With V trimmed by 3 bases and J by 6 bases, 11 bases remained unmatched. The variable domain in full, with the rest retrieved from reference TRBV14 and TRBJ2-1, is EAGVTQFPSHSVIEKGQTVTLRCDPISGHDNLYWYRRVMGKEIKFLLHFVKESKQDESGMPNNRFLAERTGGTYSTLKVQPAELEDSGVYFCASSHPRGGTLNEQFFGPGTRLTVL.

The chain combines TRBV19 with TRBJ2-7, with unresolved D. CDR1 and CDR2 from the germline V gene are LNHDA and SQIVND (reference sequence). The CDR3 consists of 15 residues. Trimming left V 5 bases short and J 3 bases short, with 17 bases between. The CDR3 reads CASSSPGSEVYEQYF. CDR3 coding DNA: TGTGCCAGTAGTTCACCGGGCTCAGAGGTCTACGAGCAGTACTTC. Combining the CDR3 with reference TRBV19 and TRBJ2-7 gives the whole variable domain DGGITQSPKYLFRKEGQNVTLSCEQNLNHDAMYWYRQDPGQGLRLIYYSQIVNDFQKGDIAEGYSVSREKKESFPLTVTSAQKNPTAFYLCASSSPGSEVYEQYFGPGTRLTVT.

The chain has TRBV4-1 and TRBJ2-1; maybe TRBD1 (6 bases). This CDR3 comprises 13 residues. Trimming pared 6 bases from V and 10 bases from J, leaving 16 bases between. The germline V gene has CDR1 MGHRA and CDR2 YSYEKL. Here the CDR3 reads CASSLTGIGEQFF. CDR3 sequence (DNA): TGCGCCAGCAGTCTCACAGGGATAGGCGAGCAGTTCTTC.

The chain recombines TRBV6-6 with TRBJ2-1; tentatively, D is TRBD2 (7 bases). The length of the CDR3 is 14 residues. Germline CDR1 MNHNY, CDR2 SVGAGI (reference sequence). With 11 bases removed from V and 7 bases from J, the gap between germline ends came to 21 bases. The CDR3 sequence: CAALRGGTTNEQFF. The CDR3 DNA sequence: TGTGCCGCCCTGAGGGGGGGGACTACAAATGAGCAGTTCTTC.

This chain links TRBV9 with TRBJ2-7, with TRBD1 matching 10 bases. Per the germline V gene, CDR1 is SGDLS and CDR2 is YYNGEE. The junction had 5 bases not matched to a gene; V was cut back by 0 bases and J by 5 bases. There are 15 residues in the CDR3. The CDR3 coding sequence is TGTGCCAGCAGCGTAGGGGACAGGGGCGTAGACGAGCAGTACTTC. Protein: CASSVGDRGVDEQYF. Filled out from reference TRBV9 and TRBJ2-7, the complete variable domain reads DSGVTQTPKHLITATGQRVTLRCSPRSGDLSVYWYQQSLDQGLQFLIQYYNGEERAKGNILERFSAQQFPDLHSELNLSSLELGDSALYFCASSVGDRGVDEQYFGPGTRLTVT.

This clone was picked up a small number of times. V usage is TRBV10-3 and J usage is TRBJ2-7, with D hard to call. CDR3 length: 11 residues. V shed 10 bases and J shed 5 bases, with 12 bases lying between them. From germline, CDR1 is ENHRY and CDR2 SYGVKD. CDR3 loop: CATARNDEQYF. The CDR3 nucleotides read TGTGCCACAGCCAGGAACGACGAGCAGTACTTC.

This clone was seen a handful of times. The rearrangement joins TRBV4-2 to TRBJ2-7, with 7 bases fitting TRBD2. Germline V gene sequence: CDR1 LGHNA, CDR2 YNFKEQ. The CDR3 is made up of 16 amino acids. With V trimmed by 0 bases and J by 5 bases, 10 bases remained unmatched. The chain's CDR3 is CASSQEVPAGPHEQYF. In nucleotides, the CDR3 is TGTGCCAGCAGCCAAGAGGTCCCAGCGGGGCCCCACGAGCAGTACTTC.

The chain couples TRBV4-1 to TRBJ1-5; TRBD1 agrees at 7 bases. This CDR3 is 16 amino acids long. V lost 1 base to trimming and J lost 4 bases; unmatched junction nucleotides: 7. The germline V gene has CDR1 MGHRA and CDR2 YSYEKL. CDR3: CASSQGPAGGNQPQHF. The CDR3, as DNA: TGCGCCAGCAGCCAAGGTCCGGCAGGGGGAAATCAGCCCCAGCATTTT.

V and J are TRBV7-9 and TRBJ1-6; D gene uncertain. The CDR3 covers 14 residues. V was cut by 3 bases and J by 6 bases, with 9 bases left in between. Germline V gene lookup returns CDR1 SEHNR and CDR2 FQNEAQ (reference sequence). The CDR3 DNA reads TGTGCCAGCAGCTTGGAGAGGAGTAATTCACCCCTCCACTTT. This encodes CASSLERSNSPLHF.

The chain links TRBV9 to TRBJ2-6; possibly TRBD1 for D (5 bases). Germline values: CDR1 SGDLS, CDR2 YYNGEE. The CDR3 is 16 amino acids. V lost 0 bases, J lost 0 bases, and 7 bases lay in between. Here the CDR3 reads CASSVGDSSGANVLTF. For the CDR3, the DNA is TGTGCCAGCAGCGTAGGTGACAGCTCTGGGGCCAACGTCCTGACTTTC.

CDR3 loop: CASSDPGMTTNEKLFF. CDR3 nucleotides: TGTGCCAGCAGTGATCCAGGGATGACAACTAATGAAAAACTGTTTTTT. The V and J genes are TRBV2 and TRBJ1-4; the D gene is possibly TRBD1 (5 bases). There are 16 residues in the CDR3. The V gene lost 3 bases and the J gene lost 0 bases, with 11 bases spanning the gap. Germline CDR1 SNHLY, CDR2 FYNNEI.

This sequence joins TRBV19 and TRBJ2-7, with 7 bases matching TRBD1. V gave up 3 bases and J gave up 2 bases; unmatched junction bases: 7. This CDR3 comprises 15 residues. Germline V gene data show CDR1 as LNHDA and CDR2 as SQIVND (reference sequence). The CDR3 loop is CASSIVGTGAYEQYF. The CDR3 DNA reads as TGTGCCAGTAGTATCGTCGGAACAGGGGCCTACGAGCAGTACTTC.

This chain uses TRBV5-6 with TRBJ1-1; 8 bases are a match to TRBD1. Per germline, CDR1 SGHDT and CDR2 YYEEEE. Trimming cost V 5 bases and J 4 bases; bases outside gene matches: 10. The CDR3 totals 15 residues. The CDR3, as DNA: TGTGCCAGCAGGGGGGCCGGACAGGGAGGCACTGAAGCTTTCTTT. It is translated as CASRGAGQGGTEAFF.

The chain links TRBV10-3 to TRBJ2-7; 7 nucleotides align to TRBD1. This CDR3 is 16 amino acids long. From germline, CDR1 is ENHRY and CDR2 SYGVKD. The V segment lost 2 bases and the J segment 0 bases; nucleotides outside the gene matches: 7. CDR3 residues: CAISEPGQTSSYEQYF. The CDR3 DNA follows: TGTGCCATCAGTGAGCCGGGACAGACAAGCTCCTACGAGCAGTACTTC.

The chain recombines TRBV11-2 with TRBJ2-7; 9 bases align to TRBD1. The CDR3 covers 14 residues. In germline, CDR1 is SGHAT, CDR2 FQNNGV. Losses at the gene ends were 3 bases for V and 2 bases for J; bases not matched to a gene: 2. The CDR3 region is CASSLDRGAYEQYF. CDR3 nucleotide sequence: TGTGCCAGCAGCTTGGACAGGGGAGCCTACGAGCAGTACTTC.

V and J are TRBV25-1 and TRBJ1-1; D gene ambiguous. This CDR3 contains 12 residues. V was cut by 4 bases and J by 11 bases, with 14 bases left in between. Per germline, CDR1 MGHDK and CDR2 SYGVNS. The DNA of the CDR3 is TGTGCCAGCAGTGGGTTTGGACGAGGGGCTTTCTTT. Residues: CASSGFGRGAFF. Together with reference TRBV25-1 and TRBJ1-1, the CDR3 gives the full variable domain: EADIYQTPRYLVIGTGKKITLECSQTMGHDKMYWYQQDPGMELHLIHYSYGVNSTEKGDLSSESTVSRIRTEHFPLTLESARPSHTSQYLCASSGFGRGAFFGQGTRLTVV.

This sequence joins TRBV15 and TRBJ2-1; D not certain. From germline, CDR1 is LNHNV and CDR2 YYDKDF (reference sequence). The germline V and J ends were trimmed by 4 bases and 9 bases, with 7 bases remaining between them. The CDR3 has 11 amino acids. This chain's CDR3 is CATSTGPEQFF. The CDR3 nucleotides read TGTGCCACCAGCACAGGACCTGAGCAGTTCTTC.